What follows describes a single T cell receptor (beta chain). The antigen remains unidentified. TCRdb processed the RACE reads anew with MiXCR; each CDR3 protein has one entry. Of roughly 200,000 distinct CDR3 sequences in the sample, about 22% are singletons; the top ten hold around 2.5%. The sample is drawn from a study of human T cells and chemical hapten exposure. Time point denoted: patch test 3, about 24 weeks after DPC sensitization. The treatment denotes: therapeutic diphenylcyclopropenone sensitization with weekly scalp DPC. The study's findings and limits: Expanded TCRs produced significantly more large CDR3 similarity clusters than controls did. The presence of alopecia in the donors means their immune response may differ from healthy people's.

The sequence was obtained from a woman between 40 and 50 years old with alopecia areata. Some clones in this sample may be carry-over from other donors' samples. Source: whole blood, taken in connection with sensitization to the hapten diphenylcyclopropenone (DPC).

The CDR3 bases are TGTGCCAGCAGCGGTATCCGGGACAGGTCCTACGAGCAGTACTTC. It is translated as CASSGIRDRSYEQYF. This chain links TRBV6-1 with TRBJ2-7, with 8 bases that match TRBD1. This CDR3 region has 15 residues. Germline-derived CDR1 and CDR2 are MNHNS and SASEGT. J lost 1 base, V lost 6 bases, and 8 bases had no gene match.